The clone carrying this T cell receptor (beta chain) has more than one count but fewer than ten. As yet, its antigen is unknown. J gave up 6 bases and V 7 bases, and 11 bases lay outside the gene matches. In germline, CDR1 is LNHDA, CDR2 SQIVND (reference sequence). There are 16 residues in the CDR3. The PCR had 60 Vbeta and 13 Jbeta primers. The assay was immunoSEQ multiplex PCR, and TCRdb's table has in-frame clones only and misses some. The sample lists 95,000 to 150,000 clones, more than 60% occurring once. This entry is derived from a study of cytomegalovirus exposure and HLA in healthy donors. Study results and limitations: In an earlier analysis, most TCR beta V segments were productive about 87% or about 30% of the time.

The sequenced sample was PBMCs. This clonotype was sampled from a woman aged 40 to 50 in good health and CMV-seronegative. The V and J genes are TRBV19 and TRBJ2-2; 10 positions match TRBD2. The CDR3 sequence is CASNHQGLAVAGELFF. CDR3 DNA: TGTGCCAGTAACCACCAAGGACTAGCGGTAGCCGGGGAGCTGTTTTTT.